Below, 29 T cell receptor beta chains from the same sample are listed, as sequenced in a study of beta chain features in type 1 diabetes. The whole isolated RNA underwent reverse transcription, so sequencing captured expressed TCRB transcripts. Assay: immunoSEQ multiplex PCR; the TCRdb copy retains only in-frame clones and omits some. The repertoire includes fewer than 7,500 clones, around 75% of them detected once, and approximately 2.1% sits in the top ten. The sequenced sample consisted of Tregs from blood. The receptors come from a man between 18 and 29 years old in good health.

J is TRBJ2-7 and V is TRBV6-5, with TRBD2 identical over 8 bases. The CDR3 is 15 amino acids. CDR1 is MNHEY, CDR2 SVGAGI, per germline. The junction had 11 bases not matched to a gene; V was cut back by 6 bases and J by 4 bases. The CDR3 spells CASSITGGGNYEQYF. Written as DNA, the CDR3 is TGTGCCAGCAGCATAACGGGCGGGGGGAATTACGAGCAGTACTTC.

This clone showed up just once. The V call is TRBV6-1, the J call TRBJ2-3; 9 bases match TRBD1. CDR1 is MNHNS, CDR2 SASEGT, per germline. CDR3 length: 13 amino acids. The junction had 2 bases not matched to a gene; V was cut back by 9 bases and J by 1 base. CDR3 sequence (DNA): TGTGCCAGTAGGACAGGGGGCACAGATACGCAGTATTTT. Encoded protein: CASRTGGTDTQYF.

The CDR3 DNA reads as TGTGCCAGCAGCCACAGGGGCGGGGAGACCCAGTACTTC. This encodes CASSHRGGETQYF. The chain uses TRBV7-9 and TRBJ2-5; TRBD1 agrees at 7 bases. The CDR3 totals 13 residues. The junction had 5 bases not matched to a gene; V was cut back by 5 bases and J by 5 bases. Germline CDR1 is SEHNR and CDR2 is FQNEAQ (reference sequence).

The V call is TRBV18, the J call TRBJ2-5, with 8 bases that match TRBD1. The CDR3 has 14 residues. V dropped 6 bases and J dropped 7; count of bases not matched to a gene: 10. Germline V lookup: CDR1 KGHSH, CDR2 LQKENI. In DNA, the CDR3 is TGTGCCAGCTCGAGGGGACAGGAGGAAGGGACCCAGTACTTC. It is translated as CASSRGQEEGTQYF.

The CDR3 nucleotides read TGTGCCAGCAGTTACCGCGGGACAGGGGTATACGAGCAGTACTTC. Protein sequence: CASSYRGTGVYEQYF. The chain has TRBV6-6 and TRBJ2-7; 10 bases agree with TRBD1. The germline V gene has CDR1 MNHNY and CDR2 SVGAGI (reference sequence). With V trimmed by 2 bases and J by 4 bases, 5 bases remained unmatched. The CDR3 contains 15 residues.

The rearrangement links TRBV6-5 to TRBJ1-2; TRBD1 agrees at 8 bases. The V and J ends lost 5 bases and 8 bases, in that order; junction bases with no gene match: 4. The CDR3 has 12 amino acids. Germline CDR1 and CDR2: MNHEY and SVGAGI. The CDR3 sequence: CASSKDRGGYTF. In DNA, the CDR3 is TGTGCCAGCAGTAAAGACAGGGGAGGCTACACCTTC.

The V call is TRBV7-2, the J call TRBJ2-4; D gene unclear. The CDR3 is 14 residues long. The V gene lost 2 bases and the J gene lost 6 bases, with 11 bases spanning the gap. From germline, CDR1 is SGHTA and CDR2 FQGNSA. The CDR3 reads CASSLLSHGNIQYF. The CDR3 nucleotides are TGTGCCAGCAGCTTACTTTCGCACGGAAACATTCAGTACTTC.

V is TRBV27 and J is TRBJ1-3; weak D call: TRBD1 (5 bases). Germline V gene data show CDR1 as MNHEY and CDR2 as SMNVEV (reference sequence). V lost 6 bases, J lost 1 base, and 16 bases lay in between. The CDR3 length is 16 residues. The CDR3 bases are TGTGCCAGCAGCCAAGCCGGTGGGGGGTCTGGAAACACCATATATTTT. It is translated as CASSQAGGGSGNTIYF.

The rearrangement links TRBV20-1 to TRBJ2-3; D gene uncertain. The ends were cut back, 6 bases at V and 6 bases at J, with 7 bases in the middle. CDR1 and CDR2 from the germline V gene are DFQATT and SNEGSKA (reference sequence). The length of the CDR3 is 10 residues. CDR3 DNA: TGCAGTGCCGCCCGGGATACGCAGTATTTT. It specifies CSAARDTQYF.

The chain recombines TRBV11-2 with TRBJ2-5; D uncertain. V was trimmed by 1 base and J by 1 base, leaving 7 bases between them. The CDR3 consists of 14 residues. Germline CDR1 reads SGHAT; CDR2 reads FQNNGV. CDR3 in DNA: TGTGCCAGCAGCTTAGGTGGCGGCCAAGAGACCCAGTACTTC. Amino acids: CASSLGGGQETQYF.

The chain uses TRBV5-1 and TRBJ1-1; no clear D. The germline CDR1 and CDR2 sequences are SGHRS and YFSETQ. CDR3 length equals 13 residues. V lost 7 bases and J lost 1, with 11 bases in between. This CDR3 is CASYLVENTEAFF. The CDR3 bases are TGCGCCAGCTATCTAGTGGAGAACACTGAAGCTTTCTTT.

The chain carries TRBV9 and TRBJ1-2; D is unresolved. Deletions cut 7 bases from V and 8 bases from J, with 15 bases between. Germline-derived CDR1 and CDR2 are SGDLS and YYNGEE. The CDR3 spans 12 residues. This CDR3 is CASSRAGQGYTF. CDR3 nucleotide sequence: TGTGCCAGCTCCCGTGCGGGCCAGGGCTACACCTTC.

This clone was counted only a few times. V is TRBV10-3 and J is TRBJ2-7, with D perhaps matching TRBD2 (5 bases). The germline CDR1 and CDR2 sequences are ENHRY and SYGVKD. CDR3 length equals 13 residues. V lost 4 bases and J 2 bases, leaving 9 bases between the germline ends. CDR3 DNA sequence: TGTGCCATCAGTGGAGGGAATCCCTACGAGCAGTACTTC. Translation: CAISGGNPYEQYF.

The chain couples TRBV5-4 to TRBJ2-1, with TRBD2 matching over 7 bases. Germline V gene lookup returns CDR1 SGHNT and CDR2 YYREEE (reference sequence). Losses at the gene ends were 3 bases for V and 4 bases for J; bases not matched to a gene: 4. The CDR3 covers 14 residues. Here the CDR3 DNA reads TGTGCCAGCAGCTCCTCAGCGGGGTACAATGAGCAGTTCTTC. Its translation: CASSSSAGYNEQFF. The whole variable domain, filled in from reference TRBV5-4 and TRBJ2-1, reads ETGVTQSPTHLIKTRGQQVTLRCSSQSGHNTVSWYQQALGQGPQFIFQYYREEENGRGNFPPRFSGLQFPNYSSELNVNALELDDSALYLCASSSSAGYNEQFFGPGTRLTVL.

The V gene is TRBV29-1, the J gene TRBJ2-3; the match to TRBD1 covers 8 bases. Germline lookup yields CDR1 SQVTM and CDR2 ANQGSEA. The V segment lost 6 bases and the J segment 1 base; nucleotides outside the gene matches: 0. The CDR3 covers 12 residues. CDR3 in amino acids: CSVDRGTDTQYF. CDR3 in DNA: TGCAGCGTGGACAGGGGCACAGATACGCAGTATTTT.

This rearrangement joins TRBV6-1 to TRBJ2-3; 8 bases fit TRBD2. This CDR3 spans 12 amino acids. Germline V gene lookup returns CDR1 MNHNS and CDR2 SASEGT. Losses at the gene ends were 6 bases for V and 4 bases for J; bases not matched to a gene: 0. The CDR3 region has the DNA TGTGCCAGCAGGGGACTAGCAGATACGCAGTATTTT. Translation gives CASRGLADTQYF.

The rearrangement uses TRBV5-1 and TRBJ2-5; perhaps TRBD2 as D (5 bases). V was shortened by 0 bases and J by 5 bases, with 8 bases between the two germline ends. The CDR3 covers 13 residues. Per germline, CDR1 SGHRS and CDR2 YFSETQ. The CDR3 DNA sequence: TGCGCCAGCAGCTTGGGTGGAGGCGAGACCCAGTACTTC. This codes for CASSLGGGETQYF.

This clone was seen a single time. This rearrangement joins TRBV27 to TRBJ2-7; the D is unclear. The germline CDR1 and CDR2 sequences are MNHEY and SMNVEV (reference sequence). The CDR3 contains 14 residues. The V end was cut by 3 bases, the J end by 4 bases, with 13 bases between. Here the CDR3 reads CASSLAYTDYEQYF. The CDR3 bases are TGTGCCAGCAGTTTGGCCTATACAGATTACGAGCAGTACTTC.

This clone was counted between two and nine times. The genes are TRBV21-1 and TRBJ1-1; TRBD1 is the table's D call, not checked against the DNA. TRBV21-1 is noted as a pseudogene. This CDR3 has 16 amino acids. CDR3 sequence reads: CASSKYQDRLDTEAFF. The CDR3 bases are TGTGCCAGCAGCAAATACCAGGACAGGCTGGACACTGAAGCTTTCTTT.

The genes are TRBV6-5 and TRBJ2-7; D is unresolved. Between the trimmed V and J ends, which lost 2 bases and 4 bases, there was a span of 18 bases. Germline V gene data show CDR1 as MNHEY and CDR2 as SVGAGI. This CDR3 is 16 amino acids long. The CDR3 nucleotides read TGTGCCAGCAGTTACGGCACACCAAAATCGCCTTACGAGCAGTACTTC. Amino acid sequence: CASSYGTPKSPYEQYF.

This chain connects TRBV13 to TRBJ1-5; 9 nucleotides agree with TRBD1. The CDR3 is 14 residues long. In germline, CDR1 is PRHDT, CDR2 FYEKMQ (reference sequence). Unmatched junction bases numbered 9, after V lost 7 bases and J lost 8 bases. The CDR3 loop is CASKEQGAFEPQHF. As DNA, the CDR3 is TGTGCCAGCAAGGAACAGGGGGCTTTTGAGCCCCAGCATTTT.

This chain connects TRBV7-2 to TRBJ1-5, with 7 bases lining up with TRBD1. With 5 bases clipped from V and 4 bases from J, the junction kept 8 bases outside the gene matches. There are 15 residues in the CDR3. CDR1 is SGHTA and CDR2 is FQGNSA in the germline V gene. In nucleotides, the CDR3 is TGTGCCAGCAGCGATGGACAGGCACCAAATCAGCCCCAGCATTTT. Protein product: CASSDGQAPNQPQHF.

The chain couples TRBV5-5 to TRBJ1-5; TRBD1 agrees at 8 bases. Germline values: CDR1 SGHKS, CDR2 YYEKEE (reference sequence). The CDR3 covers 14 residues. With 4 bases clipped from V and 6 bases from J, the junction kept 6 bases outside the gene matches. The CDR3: CASSKGQASQPQHF. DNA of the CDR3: TGTGCCAGCAGCAAGGGACAGGCAAGTCAGCCCCAGCATTTT.

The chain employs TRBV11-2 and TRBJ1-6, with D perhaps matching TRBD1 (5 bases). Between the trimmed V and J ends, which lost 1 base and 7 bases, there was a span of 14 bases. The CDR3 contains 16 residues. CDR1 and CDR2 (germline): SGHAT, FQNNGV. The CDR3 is CASSLVWQGSNSPLHF. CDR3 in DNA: TGTGCCAGCAGCTTAGTTTGGCAGGGTTCCAATTCACCCCTCCACTTT.

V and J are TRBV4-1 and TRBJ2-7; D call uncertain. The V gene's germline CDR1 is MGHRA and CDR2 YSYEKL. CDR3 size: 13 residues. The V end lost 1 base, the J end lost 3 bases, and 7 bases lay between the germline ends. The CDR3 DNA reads TGCGCCAGCAGCCAAGCGGGTAACTACGAGCAGTACTTC. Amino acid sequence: CASSQAGNYEQYF.

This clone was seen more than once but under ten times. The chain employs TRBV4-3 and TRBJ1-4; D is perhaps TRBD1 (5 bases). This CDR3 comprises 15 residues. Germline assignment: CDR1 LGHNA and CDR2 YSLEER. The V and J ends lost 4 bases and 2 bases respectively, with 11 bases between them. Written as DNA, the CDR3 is TGCGCCAGCAGCCTCCTTGGGGGGACTAATGAAAAACTGTTTTTT. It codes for CASSLLGGTNEKLFF.

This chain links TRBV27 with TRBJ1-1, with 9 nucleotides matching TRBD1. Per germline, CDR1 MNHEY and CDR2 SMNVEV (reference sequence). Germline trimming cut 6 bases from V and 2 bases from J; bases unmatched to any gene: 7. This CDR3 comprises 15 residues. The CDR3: CASSETGGVNTEAFF. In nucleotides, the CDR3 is TGTGCCAGCAGCGAAACAGGGGGCGTAAACACTGAAGCTTTCTTT.

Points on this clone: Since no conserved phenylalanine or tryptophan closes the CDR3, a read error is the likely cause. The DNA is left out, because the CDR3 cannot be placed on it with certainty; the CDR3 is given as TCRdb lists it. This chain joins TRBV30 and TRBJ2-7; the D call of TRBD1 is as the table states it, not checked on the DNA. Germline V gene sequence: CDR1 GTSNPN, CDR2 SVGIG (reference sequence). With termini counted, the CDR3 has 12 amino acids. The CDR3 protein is CAWGLVIGQQCL.

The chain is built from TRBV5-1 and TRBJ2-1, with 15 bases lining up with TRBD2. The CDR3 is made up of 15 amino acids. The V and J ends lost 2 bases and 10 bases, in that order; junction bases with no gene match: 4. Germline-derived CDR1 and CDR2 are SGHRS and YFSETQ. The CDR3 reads CASSFAGTSGGEQFF. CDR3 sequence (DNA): TGCGCCAGCAGCTTTGCCGGGACTAGCGGGGGGGAGCAGTTCTTC.